Below, one T cell receptor (beta chain) is given with its context. The antigen is not known. This specimen comes from a study of CD8+CD57+ T cells in acquired aplastic anemia. General study points: Fewer than 35 shared CD8+ CDR3s appeared highly expressed within patients' immunodominant clones.

Template material for TCR beta VDJ and CDR3 profiling consisted of genomic DNA. One entry per CDR3 protein, called by TCRdb with MiXCR from the reads. The table has around 430,000 distinct CDR3 sequences, around a third seen once. Patients picked for sequencing had shown CD8+CD57+ cell expansion detected by flow cytometry. Each of the patients presented with severe acquired aplastic anemia. All patients were therapy-naive when blood was sampled. The CDR3 is 14 residues long. Germline CDR1 reads ENHRY; CDR2 reads SYGVKD. V was pared by 10 bases and J by 5 bases, with 11 bases of the junction left unmatched.

This receptor was identified in a human donor with aplastic anemia. The chain combines TRBV10-3 with TRBJ2-5; 9 nucleotides agree with TRBD1. Sequencing was done on a sample of sorted CD4+, CD8+, or CD8+CD57+ T cells (not recorded which) from PBMCs. The DNA for the CDR3 is TGTGCCAGCTGGGGGACAGGGTTATGGGAGACCCAGTACTTC. It specifies CASWGTGLWETQYF.